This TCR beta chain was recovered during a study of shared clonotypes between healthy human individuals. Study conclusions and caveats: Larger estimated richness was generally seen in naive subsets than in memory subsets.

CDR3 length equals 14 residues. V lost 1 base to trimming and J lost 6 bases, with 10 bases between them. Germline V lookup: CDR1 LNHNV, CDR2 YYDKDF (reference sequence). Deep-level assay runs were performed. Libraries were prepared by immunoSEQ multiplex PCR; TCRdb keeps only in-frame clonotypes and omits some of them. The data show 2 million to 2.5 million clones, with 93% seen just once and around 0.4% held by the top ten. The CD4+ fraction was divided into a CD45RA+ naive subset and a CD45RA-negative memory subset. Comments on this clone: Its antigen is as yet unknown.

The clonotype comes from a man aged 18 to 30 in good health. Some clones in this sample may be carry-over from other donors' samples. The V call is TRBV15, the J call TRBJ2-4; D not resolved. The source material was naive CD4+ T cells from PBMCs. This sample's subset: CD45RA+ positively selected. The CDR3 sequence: CATSRGRVGNIQYF. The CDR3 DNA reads TGTGCCACCAGCAGAGGAAGGGTGGGAAACATTCAGTACTTC.